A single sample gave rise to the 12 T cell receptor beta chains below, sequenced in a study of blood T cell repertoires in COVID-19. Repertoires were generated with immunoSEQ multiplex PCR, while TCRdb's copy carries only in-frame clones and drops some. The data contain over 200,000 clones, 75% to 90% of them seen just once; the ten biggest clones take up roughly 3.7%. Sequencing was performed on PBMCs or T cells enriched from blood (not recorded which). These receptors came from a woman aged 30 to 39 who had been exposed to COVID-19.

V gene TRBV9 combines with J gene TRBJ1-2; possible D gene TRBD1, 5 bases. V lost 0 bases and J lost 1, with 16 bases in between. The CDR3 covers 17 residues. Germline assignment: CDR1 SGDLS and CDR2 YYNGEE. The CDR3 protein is CASSVGGKEGSNYGYTF. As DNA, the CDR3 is TGTGCCAGCAGCGTAGGGGGGAAGGAGGGAAGTAACTATGGCTACACCTTC. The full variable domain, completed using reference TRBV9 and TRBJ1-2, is DSGVTQTPKHLITATGQRVTLRCSPRSGDLSVYWYQQSLDQGLQFLIQYYNGEERAKGNILERFSAQQFPDLHSELNLSSLELGDSALYFCASSVGGKEGSNYGYTFGSGTRLTVV.

The CDR3 sequence is CAWSVIPLWTSGAYEQYF. The CDR3 DNA is TGTGCCTGGAGTGTGATCCCACTTTGGACTAGCGGTGCCTACGAGCAGTACTTC. The J gene is TRBJ2-7, the V gene TRBV30; TRBD2 matches 10 bases. The ends lost 0 bases at V and 2 bases at J; junction bases unmatched: 13. CDR3 length: 18 amino acids. CDR1 is GTSNPN and CDR2 is SVGIG in the germline V gene (reference sequence).

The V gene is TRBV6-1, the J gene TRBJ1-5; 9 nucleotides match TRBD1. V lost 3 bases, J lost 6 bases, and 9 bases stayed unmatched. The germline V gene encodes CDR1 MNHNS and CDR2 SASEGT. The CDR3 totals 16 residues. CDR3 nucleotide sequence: TGTGCCAGCAGTGAGTTAGCAGGGACAGGGATTCAGCCCCAGCATTTT. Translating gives CASSELAGTGIQPQHF.

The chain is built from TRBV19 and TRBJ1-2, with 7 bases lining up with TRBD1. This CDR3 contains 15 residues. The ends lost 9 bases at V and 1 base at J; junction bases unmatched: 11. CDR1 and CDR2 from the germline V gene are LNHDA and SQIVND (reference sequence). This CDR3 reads CASRDSHSLNYGYTF. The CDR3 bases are TGTGCCAGCCGGGACAGCCATAGTCTTAACTATGGCTACACCTTC.

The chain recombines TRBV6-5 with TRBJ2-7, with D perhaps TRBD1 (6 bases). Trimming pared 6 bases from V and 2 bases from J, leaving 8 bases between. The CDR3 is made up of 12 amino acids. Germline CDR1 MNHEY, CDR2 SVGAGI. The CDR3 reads CASRGAPYEQYF. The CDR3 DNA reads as TGTGCCAGCAGGGGGGCGCCCTACGAGCAGTACTTC.

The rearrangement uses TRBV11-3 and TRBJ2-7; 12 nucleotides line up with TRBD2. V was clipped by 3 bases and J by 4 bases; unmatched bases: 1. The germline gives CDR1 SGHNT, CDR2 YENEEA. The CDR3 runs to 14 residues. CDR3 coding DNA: TGTGCCAGCAGCTTGACTAGCGGGAGTTACGAGCAGTACTTC. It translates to CASSLTSGSYEQYF.

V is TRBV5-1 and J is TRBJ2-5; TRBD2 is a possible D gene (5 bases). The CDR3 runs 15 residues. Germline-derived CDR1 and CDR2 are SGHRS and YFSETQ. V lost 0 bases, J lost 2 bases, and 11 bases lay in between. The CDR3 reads CASSLAGRVQETQYF. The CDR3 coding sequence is TGCGCCAGCAGCTTGGCCGGGCGGGTTCAAGAGACCCAGTACTTC.

The CDR3, as DNA: TGCAGCGCCCGACTAGCGGGAGGCGAGCAGTACTTC. Translation gives CSARLAGGEQYF. The rearrangement uses TRBV29-1 and TRBJ2-7; 13 nucleotides match TRBD2. CDR1 and CDR2 (germline): SQVTM, ANQGSEA. V lost 7 bases to trimming and J lost 6 bases; unmatched junction nucleotides: 3. The CDR3 spans 12 residues.

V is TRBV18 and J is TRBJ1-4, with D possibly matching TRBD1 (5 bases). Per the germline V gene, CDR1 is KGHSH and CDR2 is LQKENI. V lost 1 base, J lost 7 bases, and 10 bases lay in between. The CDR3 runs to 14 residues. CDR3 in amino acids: CASSPLGRGEKLFF. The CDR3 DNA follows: TGTGCCAGCTCACCACTAGGGAGGGGTGAAAAACTGTTTTTT.

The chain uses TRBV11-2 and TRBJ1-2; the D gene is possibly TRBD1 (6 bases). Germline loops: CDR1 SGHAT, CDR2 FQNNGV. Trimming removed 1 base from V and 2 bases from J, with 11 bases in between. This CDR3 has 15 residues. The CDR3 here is CASSLGGHRNYGYTF. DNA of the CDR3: TGTGCCAGCAGCTTAGGGGGACATAGAAACTATGGCTACACCTTC.

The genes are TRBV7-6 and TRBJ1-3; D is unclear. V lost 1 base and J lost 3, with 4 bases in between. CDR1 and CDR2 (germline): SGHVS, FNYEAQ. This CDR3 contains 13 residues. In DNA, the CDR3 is TGTGCCAGCAGCTTAGACAGTGGAAACACCATATATTTT. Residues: CASSLDSGNTIYF.

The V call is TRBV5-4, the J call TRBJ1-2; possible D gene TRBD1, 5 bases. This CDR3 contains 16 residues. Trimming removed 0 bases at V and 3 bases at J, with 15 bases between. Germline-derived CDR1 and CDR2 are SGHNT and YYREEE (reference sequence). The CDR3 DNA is TGTGCCAGCAGCTTGGCCGGCAGGGCTGGCGACTATGGCTACACCTTC. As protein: CASSLAGRAGDYGYTF. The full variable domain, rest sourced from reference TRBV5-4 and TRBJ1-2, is ETGVTQSPTHLIKTRGQQVTLRCSSQSGHNTVSWYQQALGQGPQFIFQYYREEENGRGNFPPRFSGLQFPNYSSELNVNALELDDSALYLCASSLAGRAGDYGYTFGSGTRLTVV.